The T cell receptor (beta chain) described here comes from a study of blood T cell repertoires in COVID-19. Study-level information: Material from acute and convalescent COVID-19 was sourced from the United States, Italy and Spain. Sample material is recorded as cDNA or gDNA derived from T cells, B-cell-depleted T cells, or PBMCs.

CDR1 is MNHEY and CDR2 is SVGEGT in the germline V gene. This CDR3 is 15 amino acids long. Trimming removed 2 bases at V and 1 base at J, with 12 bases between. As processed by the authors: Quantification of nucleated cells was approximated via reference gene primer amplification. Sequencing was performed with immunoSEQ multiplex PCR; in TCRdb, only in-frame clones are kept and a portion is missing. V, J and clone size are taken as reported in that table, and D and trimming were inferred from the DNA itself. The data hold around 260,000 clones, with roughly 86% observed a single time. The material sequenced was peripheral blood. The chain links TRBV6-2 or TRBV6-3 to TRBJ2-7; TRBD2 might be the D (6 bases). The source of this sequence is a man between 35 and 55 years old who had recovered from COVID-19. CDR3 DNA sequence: TGTGCCAGCAGTTACGAGACTAGAGTATCCTACGAGCAGTACTTC. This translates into CASSYETRVSYEQYF.